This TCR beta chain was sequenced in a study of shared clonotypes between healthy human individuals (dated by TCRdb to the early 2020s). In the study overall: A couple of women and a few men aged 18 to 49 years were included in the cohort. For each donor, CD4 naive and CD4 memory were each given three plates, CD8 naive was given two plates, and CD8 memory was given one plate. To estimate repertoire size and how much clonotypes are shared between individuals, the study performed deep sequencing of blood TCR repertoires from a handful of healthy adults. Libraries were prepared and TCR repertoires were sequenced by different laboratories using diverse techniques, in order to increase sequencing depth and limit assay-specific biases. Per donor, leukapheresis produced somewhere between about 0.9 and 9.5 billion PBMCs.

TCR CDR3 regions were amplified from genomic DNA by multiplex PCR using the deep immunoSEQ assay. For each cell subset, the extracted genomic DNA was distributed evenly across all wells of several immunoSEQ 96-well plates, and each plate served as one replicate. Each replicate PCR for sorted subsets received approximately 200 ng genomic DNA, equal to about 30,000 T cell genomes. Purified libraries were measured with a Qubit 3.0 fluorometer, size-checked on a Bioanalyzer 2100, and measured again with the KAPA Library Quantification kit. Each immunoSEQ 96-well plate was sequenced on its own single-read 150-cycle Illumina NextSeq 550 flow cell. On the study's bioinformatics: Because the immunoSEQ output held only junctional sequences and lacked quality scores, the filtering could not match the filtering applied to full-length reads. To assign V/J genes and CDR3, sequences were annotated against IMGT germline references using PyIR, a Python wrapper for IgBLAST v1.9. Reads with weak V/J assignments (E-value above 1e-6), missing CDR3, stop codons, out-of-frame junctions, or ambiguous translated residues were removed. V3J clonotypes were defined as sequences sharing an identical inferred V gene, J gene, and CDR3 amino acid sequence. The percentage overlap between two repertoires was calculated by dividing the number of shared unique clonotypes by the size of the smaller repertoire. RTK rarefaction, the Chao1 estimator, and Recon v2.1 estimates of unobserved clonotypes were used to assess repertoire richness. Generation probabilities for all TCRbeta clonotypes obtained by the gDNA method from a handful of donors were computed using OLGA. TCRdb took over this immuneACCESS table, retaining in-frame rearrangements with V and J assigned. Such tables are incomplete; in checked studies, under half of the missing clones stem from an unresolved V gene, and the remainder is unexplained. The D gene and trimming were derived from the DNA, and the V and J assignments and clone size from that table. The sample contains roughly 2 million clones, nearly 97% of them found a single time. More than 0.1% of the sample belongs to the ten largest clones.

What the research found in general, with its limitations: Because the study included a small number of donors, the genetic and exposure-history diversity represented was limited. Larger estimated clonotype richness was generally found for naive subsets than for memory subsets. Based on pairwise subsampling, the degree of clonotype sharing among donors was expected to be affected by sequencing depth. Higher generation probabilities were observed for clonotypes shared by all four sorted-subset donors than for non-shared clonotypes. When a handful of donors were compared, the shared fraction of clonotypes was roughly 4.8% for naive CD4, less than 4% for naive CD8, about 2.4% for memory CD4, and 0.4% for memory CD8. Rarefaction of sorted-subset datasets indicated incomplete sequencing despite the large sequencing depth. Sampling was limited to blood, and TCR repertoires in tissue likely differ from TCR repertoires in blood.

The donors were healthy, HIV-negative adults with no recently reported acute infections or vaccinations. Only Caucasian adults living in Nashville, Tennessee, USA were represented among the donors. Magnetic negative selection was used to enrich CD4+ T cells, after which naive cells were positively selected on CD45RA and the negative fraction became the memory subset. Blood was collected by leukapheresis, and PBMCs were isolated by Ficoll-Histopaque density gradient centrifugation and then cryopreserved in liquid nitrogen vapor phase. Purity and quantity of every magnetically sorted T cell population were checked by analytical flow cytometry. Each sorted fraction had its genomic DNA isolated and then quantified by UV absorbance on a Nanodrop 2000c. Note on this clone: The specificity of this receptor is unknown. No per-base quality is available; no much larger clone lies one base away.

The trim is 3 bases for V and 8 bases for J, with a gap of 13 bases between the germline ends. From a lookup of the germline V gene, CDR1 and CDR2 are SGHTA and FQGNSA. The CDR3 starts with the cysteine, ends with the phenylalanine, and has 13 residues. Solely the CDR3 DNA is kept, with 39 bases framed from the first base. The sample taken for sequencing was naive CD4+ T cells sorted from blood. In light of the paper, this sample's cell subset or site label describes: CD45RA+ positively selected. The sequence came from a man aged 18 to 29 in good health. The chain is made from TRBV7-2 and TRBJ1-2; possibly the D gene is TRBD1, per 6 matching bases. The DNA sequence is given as TGTGCCAGCAGCTTGGGCAGGGGTGACGGCTACACCTTC. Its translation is CASSLGRGDGYTF.